This record covers a single T cell receptor beta chain. Its antigen target is currently unknown. Base qualities are not provided; no much larger clone lies one nucleotide away. These data belong to a study of CD8 T cells in Susac syndrome (dated by TCRdb to between 2018 and 2020). About the full investigation: The study used repertoire sequencing to test whether antigen drove CD8+ T cell activation and differentiation in Susac syndrome. Beyond this particular receptor, the publication reports: The number of individuals in the TCR sequencing and HLA analysis was acknowledged as relatively small.

Peripheral blood CD8+ and CD4+ T cells from healthy donors, Susac syndrome patients and multiple sclerosis patients were profiled using high-throughput TCR beta sequencing. The multiple sclerosis controls were treatment-naive patients whose relapsing-remitting disease, either stable or active, fulfilled the revised McDonald criteria. Bulk CD8+ and CD4+ T cells were purified by magnetic negative isolation, while CD8+ TEMRA cells were enriched using FACS. Blood was drawn into EDTA tubes, processed within 24 hours, and PBMCs were isolated by density gradient centrifugation. PBMCs intended for TCR sequencing were frozen in liquid nitrogen and were later thawed in a 37 degrees C water bath. The sorted or isolated CD4+, CD8+ and CD8+ TEMRA cells had a purity of 90% or higher. RNA was extracted using the RNeasy kit, and roughly 0.5 to 1 microgram was reverse transcribed with random hexamers. The immunoSEQ multiplex PCR assay, covering 54 Vbeta and 13 Jbeta segments, was used to amplify TCR beta CDR3 regions. Bias from PCR amplification was corrected by using a synthetic template baseline for primer optimization and for computational correction. As for the original processing: Reads were assigned to V, D and J genes according to IMGT and analyzed in immunoSEQ Analyzer, with only productive sequences retained. To calculate clonality, Shannon entropy was normalized by log2 of the number of productive unique sequences and then subtracted from one. For each patient and control, public and private clones were evaluated within the 100 most prevalent clones. A clone was defined as Susac-specific if it was absent from the healthy and MS cohorts, from roughly 990 published viral clones and from other ImmuneACCESS disease sequences. TCRdb reprocessing: public reads trimmed at Q25 with fastp, clones called with MiXCR, in-frame beta chains kept. For every CDR3 protein sequence, its rows merge into one entry that carries the most common genes and DNA. These V and J calls are TCRdb output, not the study's own analysis. Here the sample has about 300,000 distinct CDR3 sequences; around 92% occur a single time. Together, the top ten hold approximately 0.065% of the sample.

This TCR derives from a human donor with multiple sclerosis. What was sequenced was CD4+ T cells from PBMCs.

The DNA reads as follows: TGCGCCAGCACCAAAAGTGCGGAAACAAATCTAGCCAAAAACATTCAGTACTTC. This sequence encodes CASTKSAETNLAKNIQYF. The sequence is built from TRBV23-1 and TRBJ2-4, with the D gene call left open. TRBV23-1 is an open reading frame whose function is uncertain. The CDR3 runs 18 amino acids, cysteine and phenylalanine included. Only CDR3 DNA remains: 54 bases, in frame from the first base. Trimming removed 7 bases from V and 0 bases from J, leaving 22 bases between the germline ends.